The clone carrying this T cell receptor (beta chain) came up a few times. The antigen is unknown. This record belongs to a study of PD-1 blockade in classical Hodgkin lymphoma. Whole-study findings and limits: Some patients started nivolumab under 1 year after ASCT, and they were excluded.

CDR1 and CDR2 from the germline V gene are SGHTA and FQGNSA. There are 13 residues in the CDR3. V was pared by 1 base and J by 9 bases, with 9 bases between. Libraries were prepared by immunoSEQ multiplex PCR; TCRdb keeps only in-frame clonotypes and omits some of them. The table lists tens of thousands of clones, 82% of them singletons, with about 32% in the top ten. All patients experienced relapse after autologous stem cell transplantation, and brentuximab vedotin exposure was variable. The sequence was collected from a human donor with classical Hodgkin lymphoma. The chain joins TRBV7-2 to TRBJ2-2; D is possibly TRBD2 (6 bases). The sample here was peripheral blood mononuclear cells (PBMCs), taken at baseline. CDR3 DNA: TGTGCCAGCAGCTTAGGGCGGGAAAGGGAGCTGTTTTTT. Its protein product is CASSLGRERELFF.